This T cell receptor (beta chain) stems from a study of blood T cells in healthy people across ages. Study-wide results and caveats: TCR beta diversity correlated strongly with naive T cell percentage.

Notes on this clonotype: Its target is unknown.

The use of a sample-barcoded 5' primer and a J-beta primer mix characterized a second PCR of roughly 6 to 11 cycles. MiXCR was run by TCRdb on the 5' RACE reads, yielding one entry per CDR3 protein. The sample lists fewer than 2,000,000 distinct CDR3 sequences, about 31% occurring once. Per the germline V gene, CDR1 is SGHTA and CDR2 is FQGTGA. Trimming pared 0 bases from V and 3 bases from J, leaving 24 bases between. This CDR3 has 19 amino acids. The rearrangement joins TRBV7-3 to TRBJ2-7; D perhaps matches TRBD2 (7 bases). This TCR was recovered from a woman in her thirties in good health. Material for sequencing was blood. The CDR3 loop is CASSLTRRGRVRPDYEQYF. DNA for the CDR3: TGTGCCAGCAGCTTAACAAGGAGGGGGAGGGTTCGGCCAGACTACGAGCAGTACTTC.